Below are 7 T cell receptor beta chains sequenced from a single sample in a study of blood T cell repertoires in COVID-19. The protocol was immunoSEQ multiplex PCR, while the TCRdb copy is restricted to in-frame clones and leaves out a portion. The sample lists 200,000 or so clones; approximately 90% were seen once. The source material was PBMCs or T cells enriched from blood (not recorded which). These receptors were obtained from a middle-aged woman with acute COVID-19.

The chain couples TRBV21-1 to TRBJ2-1; no check of the table's D call, TRBD2, against the DNA was made. TRBV21-1 is labeled a pseudogene. CDR3 length equals 13 residues. The CDR3 protein is CASSKRTYNEQFF. CDR3 coding DNA: TGTGCCAGCAGCAAGAGAACCTACAATGAGCAGTTCTTC.

This clone was counted a single time. The chain recombines TRBV5-1 with TRBJ2-6; 7 bases align to TRBD1. This CDR3 comprises 16 residues. The trim removed 4 bases at V and 0 bases at J, leaving 4 bases unmatched. CDR1 is SGHRS, CDR2 YFSETQ, per germline. Written as DNA, the CDR3 is TGCGCCAGCAGCCTACAGGGGTACTCTGGGGCCAACGTCCTGACTTTC. Its translation is CASSLQGYSGANVLTF.

The rearrangement links TRBV7-2 to TRBJ1-6; TRBD1 agrees at 7 bases. V shed 5 bases and J 7 bases; nucleotides not matched to a gene: 5. CDR1 is SGHTA, CDR2 FQGNSA, per germline. The CDR3 has 14 residues. Here the CDR3 reads CASSTRQGNSPLHF. The CDR3 DNA reads as TGTGCCAGCAGCACCCGACAGGGCAATTCACCCCTCCACTTT.

V gene TRBV30 combines with J gene TRBJ1-1; 8 bases align to TRBD1. V lost 2 bases and J lost 10; bases outside the gene matches: 6. This CDR3 comprises 12 residues. The V gene's germline CDR1 is GTSNPN and CDR2 SVGIG (reference sequence). Here the CDR3 DNA reads TGTGCCTGGAGTCCGACAGGGGACGGAGCTTTCTTT. Residues: CAWSPTGDGAFF.

This rearrangement joins TRBV19 to TRBJ1-3, with 7 bases lining up with TRBD1. CDR1 LNHDA and CDR2 SQIVND come from the germline V gene (reference sequence). The CDR3 runs 16 residues. With V trimmed by 4 bases and J by 0 bases, 6 bases remained unmatched. CDR3 nucleotide sequence: TGTGCCAGTAGTACGAGGGGGCGAAACTCTGGAAACACCATATATTTT. This codes for CASSTRGRNSGNTIYF.

Only a few counts were recorded for this clone. The chain joins TRBV10-3 to TRBJ1-4, with no clear D. V lost 2 bases to trimming and J lost 4 bases, with 5 bases between them. CDR3 length equals 13 residues. Germline V CDR1 and CDR2: ENHRY, SYGVKD. CDR3 sequence: CAISEGRNEKLFF. CDR3 in DNA: TGTGCCATCAGTGAGGGCCGTAATGAAAAACTGTTTTTT.

The chain uses TRBV24-1 and TRBJ1-1, with 9 nucleotides matching TRBD1. The germline gives CDR1 KGHDR, CDR2 SFDVKD. Trimming took 8 bases from V and 1 from J; bases not matched to a gene: 13. The CDR3 consists of 17 residues. DNA for the CDR3: TGTGCCACCACTATTCCCCGGGACAGGGATTCGAACACTGAAGCTTTCTTT. This translates into CATTIPRDRDSNTEAFF.